This TCR beta chain was sequenced for a study of regulatory T cells in long-lasting Graves disease. Time point meaning: newly diagnosed GD, antithyroid drugs for less than 3 months. The TCR library used RNA extracted from PBMCs. Turning to this clonotype: The antigen remains unidentified.

The CDR3 contains 14 residues. Trimming shortened V by 5 bases and J by 6 bases, and 15 bases separated the two germline ends. HTBI primers from iRepertoire and Arm-PCR of CDR3 regions yielded the TCR beta libraries. MiXCR was run by TCRdb on the multiplex PCR reads, yielding one entry per CDR3 protein. The profile covers hundreds of thousands of distinct CDR3 sequences, with under 20% appearing a single time and 15% to 20% taken by the ten largest. Study-level points and caveats: Clonotypes that were public and shared totalled some 2,900 in persistent patients versus around 970 in new patients.

These data were also reused for a study on T cells in Graves' hyperthyroidism and ophthalmopathy. As that study records: Peripheral blood also featured most of the thyroid clonotypes expanded above 0.001. Stable hyperthyroidism was told apart from ophthalmopathy by a model built on 13 V-J features. It was a median approximately 7.1 months before onset that the model predicted ophthalmopathy.

The receptor was isolated from a woman aged 25-40 years with Graves disease. The V and J genes are TRBV12-3 or TRBV12-4 and TRBJ2-3; D unresolved. Sequencing used peripheral blood mononuclear cells (PBMCs), obtained at new diagnosis, from a patient treated with antithyroid drugs. This CDR3 reads CASSARTGVDTQYF. CDR3 nucleotides: TGTGCCAGCAGTGCACGAACCGGTGTCGATACGCAGTATTTT.